The clone carrying this T cell receptor beta chain was recorded many times. What it recognizes is unknown. This sample is drawn from a study of blood T cells in healthy people across ages. Broader study findings: Diversity was higher, and naive CD4+ cells more numerous, in long-lived donors than in aged donors.

A second roughly 6 to 12 cycle PCR used barcoded and J-beta primers. MiXCR was run by TCRdb on the 5' RACE reads, yielding one entry per CDR3 protein. Among 900,000 to 950,000 distinct CDR3 sequences listed, under 35% were seen once. Deletions cut 8 bases from V and 2 bases from J, with 16 bases between. The germline V gene has CDR1 SGHTA and CDR2 FQGNSA. The CDR3 extends over 15 amino acids. These data were also reused for a study on T cells of mothers and their children.

The TCR originated in a woman aged 40 to 50 in good health. The gene calls are TRBV7-2 and TRBJ2-1; the D gene could be TRBD1 or TRBD2 (6 bases each). Specimen: blood. The CDR3 DNA sequence: TGTGCCAGCGGGCTTTCGGGGGCAACCTACAATGAGCAGTTCTTC. Amino acid sequence: CASGLSGATYNEQFF.